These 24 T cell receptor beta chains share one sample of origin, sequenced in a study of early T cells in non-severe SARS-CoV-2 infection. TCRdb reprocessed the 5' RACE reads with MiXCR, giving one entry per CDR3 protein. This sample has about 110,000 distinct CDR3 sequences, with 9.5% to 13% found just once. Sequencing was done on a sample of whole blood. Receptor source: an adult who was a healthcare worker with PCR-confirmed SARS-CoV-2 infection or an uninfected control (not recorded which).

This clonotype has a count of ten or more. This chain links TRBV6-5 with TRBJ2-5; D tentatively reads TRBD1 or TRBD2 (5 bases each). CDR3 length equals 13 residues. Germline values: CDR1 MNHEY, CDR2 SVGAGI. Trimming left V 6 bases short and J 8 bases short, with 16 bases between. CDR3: CASRTGTPQTQYF. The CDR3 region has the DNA TGTGCCAGCAGAACCGGGACCCCCCAAACCCAGTACTTC.

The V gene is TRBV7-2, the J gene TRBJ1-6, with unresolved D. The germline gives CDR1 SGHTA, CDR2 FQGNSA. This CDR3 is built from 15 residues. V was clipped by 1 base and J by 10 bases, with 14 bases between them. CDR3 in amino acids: CASSLGISSISPLHF. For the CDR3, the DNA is TGTGCCAGCAGCTTAGGGATATCGTCAATCTCACCCCTCCACTTT. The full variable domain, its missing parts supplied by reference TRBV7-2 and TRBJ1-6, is GAGVSQSPSNKVTEKGKDVELRCDPISGHTALYWYRQSLGQGLEFLIYFQGNSAPDKSGLPSDRFSAERTGGSVSTLTIQRTQQEDSAVYLCASSLGISSISPLHFGNGTRLTVT.

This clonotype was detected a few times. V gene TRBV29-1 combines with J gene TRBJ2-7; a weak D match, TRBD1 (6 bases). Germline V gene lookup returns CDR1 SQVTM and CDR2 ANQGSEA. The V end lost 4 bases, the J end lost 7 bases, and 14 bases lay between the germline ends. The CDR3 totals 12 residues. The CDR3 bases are TGCAGCGTTGCCGGGACACCCCGTGAGCAGTACTTC. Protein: CSVAGTPREQYF.

CDR3 sequence reads: CASSFRDTEAFF. CDR3 nucleotides: TGTGCCAGCAGTTTCAGGGATACTGAAGCTTTCTTT. V gene TRBV28 combines with J gene TRBJ1-1, with a weak D call TRBD1 (5 bases). With 3 bases removed from V and 5 bases from J, the gap between germline ends came to 7 bases. The length of the CDR3 is 12 residues. Germline CDR1 is MDHEN and CDR2 is SYDVKM.

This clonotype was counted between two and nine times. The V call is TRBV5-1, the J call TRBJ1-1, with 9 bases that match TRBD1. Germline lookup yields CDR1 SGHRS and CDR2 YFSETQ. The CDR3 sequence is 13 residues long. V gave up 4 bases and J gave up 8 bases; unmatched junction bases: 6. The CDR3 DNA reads TGCGCCAGCAGCCTCGGAGGACAGGGGGAAGCTTTCTTT. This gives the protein CASSLGGQGEAFF.

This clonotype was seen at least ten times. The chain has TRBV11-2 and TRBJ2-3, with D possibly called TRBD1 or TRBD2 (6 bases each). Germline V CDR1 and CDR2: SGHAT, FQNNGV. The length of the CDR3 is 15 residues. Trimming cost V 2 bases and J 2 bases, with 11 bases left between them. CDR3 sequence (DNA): TGTGCCAGCAGCTTAAGGGGGGCACCCACAGATACGCAGTATTTT. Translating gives CASSLRGAPTDTQYF.

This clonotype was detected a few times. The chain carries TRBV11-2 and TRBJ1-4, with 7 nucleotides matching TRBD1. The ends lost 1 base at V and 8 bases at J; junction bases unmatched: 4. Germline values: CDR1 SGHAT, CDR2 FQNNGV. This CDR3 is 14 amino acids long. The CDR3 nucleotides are TGTGCCAGCAGCTTAGCAGGGGGGGAGGAAAAACTGTTTTTT. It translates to CASSLAGGEEKLFF.

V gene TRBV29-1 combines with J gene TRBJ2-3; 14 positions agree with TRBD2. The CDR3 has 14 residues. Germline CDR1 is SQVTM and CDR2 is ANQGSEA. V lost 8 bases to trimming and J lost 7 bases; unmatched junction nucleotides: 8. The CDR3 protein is CSTPRTSGGNTQYF. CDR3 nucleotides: TGCAGCACCCCCCGGACTAGCGGGGGGAATACGCAGTATTTT.

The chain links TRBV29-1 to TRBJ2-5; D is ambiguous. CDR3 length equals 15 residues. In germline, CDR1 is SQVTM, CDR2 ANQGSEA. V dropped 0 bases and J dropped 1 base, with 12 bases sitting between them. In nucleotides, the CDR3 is TGCAGCGTTGAAGATCGAACAGATATCCAAGAGACCCAGTACTTC. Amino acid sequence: CSVEDRTDIQETQYF.

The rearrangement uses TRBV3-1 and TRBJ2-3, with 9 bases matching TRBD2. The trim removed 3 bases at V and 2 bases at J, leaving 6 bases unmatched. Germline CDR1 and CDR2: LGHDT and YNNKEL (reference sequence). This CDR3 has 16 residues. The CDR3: CASSHQAGGNTDTQYF. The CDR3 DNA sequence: TGTGCCAGCAGCCACCAAGCGGGGGGAAACACAGATACGCAGTATTTT.

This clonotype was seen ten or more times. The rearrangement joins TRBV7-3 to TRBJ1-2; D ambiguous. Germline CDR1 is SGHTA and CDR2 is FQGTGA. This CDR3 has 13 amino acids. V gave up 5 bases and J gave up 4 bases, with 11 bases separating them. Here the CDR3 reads CASSEGPTYGYTF. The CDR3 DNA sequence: TGTGCCAGCAGCGAAGGACCGACCTATGGCTACACCTTC. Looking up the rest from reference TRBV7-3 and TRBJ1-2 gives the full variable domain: GAGVSQTPSNKVTEKGKYVELRCDPISGHTALYWYRQSLGQGPEFLIYFQGTGAADDSGLPNDRFFAVRPEGSVSTLKIQRTERGDSAVYLCASSEGPTYGYTFGSGTRLTVV.

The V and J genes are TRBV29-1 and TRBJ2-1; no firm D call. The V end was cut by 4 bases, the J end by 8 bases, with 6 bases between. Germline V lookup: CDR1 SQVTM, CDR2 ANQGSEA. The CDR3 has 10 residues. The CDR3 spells CSVVDDEQFF. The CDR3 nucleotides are TGCAGCGTTGTAGACGATGAGCAGTTCTTC.

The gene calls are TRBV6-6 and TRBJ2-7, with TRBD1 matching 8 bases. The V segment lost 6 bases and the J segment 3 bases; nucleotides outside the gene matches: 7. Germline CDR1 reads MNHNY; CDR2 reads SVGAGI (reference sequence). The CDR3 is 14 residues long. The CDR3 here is CASRRGQGHYEQYF. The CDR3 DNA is TGTGCCAGCAGACGAGGACAGGGCCACTACGAGCAGTACTTC.

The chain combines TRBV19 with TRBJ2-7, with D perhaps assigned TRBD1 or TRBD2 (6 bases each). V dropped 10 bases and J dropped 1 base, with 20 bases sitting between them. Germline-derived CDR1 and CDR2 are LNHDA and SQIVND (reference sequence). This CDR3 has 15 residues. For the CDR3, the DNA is TGTGCCACCCAGAAGAGGGGGGCTCTATCCTACGAGCAGTACTTC. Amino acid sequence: CATQKRGALSYEQYF.

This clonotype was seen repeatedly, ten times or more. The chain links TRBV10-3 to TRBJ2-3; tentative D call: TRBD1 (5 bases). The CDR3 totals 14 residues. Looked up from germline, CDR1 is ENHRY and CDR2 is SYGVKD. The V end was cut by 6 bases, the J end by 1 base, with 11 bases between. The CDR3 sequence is CAIRAEGGTDTQYF. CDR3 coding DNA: TGTGCCATCAGGGCGGAAGGGGGCACAGATACGCAGTATTTT.

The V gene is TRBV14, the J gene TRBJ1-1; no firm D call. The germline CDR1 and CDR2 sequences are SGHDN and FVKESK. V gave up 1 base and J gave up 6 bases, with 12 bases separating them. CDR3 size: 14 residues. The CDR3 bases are TGTGCCAGCAGCCAAGTAAGAGGGTTGGCTGAAGCTTTCTTT. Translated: CASSQVRGLAEAFF.

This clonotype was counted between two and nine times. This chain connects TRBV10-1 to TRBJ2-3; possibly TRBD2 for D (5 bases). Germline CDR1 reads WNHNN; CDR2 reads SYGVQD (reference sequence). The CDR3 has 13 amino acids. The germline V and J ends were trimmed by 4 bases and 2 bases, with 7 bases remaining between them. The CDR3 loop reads CASSVRATDTQYF. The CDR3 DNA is TGCGCCAGCAGTGTGAGGGCCACAGATACGCAGTATTTT.

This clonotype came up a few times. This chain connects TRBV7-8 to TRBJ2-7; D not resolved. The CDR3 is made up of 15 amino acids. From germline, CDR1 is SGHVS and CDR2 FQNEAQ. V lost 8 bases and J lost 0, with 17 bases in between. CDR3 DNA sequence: TGTGCCAGCGGTTCTCGGGCGCTGGACTCCTACGAGCAGTACTTC. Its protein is CASGSRALDSYEQYF.

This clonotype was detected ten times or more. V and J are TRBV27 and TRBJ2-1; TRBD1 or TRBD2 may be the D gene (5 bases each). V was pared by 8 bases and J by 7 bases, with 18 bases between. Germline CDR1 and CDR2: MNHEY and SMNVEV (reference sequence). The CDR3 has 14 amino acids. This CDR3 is CASSWGRVRNEQFF. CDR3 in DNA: TGTGCCAGCTCTTGGGGGAGAGTGAGGAATGAGCAGTTCTTC.

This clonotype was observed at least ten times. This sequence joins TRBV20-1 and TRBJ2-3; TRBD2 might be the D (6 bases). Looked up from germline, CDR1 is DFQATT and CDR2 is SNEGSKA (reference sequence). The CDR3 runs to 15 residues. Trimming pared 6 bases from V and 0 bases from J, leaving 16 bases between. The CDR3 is CSASRLATSTDTQYF. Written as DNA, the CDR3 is TGCAGTGCCTCACGGCTAGCGACTAGCACAGATACGCAGTATTTT.

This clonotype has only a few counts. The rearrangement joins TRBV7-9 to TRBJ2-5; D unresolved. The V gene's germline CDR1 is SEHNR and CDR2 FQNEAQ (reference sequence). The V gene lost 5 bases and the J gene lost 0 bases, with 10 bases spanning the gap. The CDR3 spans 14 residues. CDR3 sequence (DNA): TGTGCCAGCAGCCGACTCATGTACCAAGAGACCCAGTACTTC. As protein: CASSRLMYQETQYF. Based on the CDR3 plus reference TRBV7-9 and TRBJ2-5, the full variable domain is DTGVSQNPRHKITKRGQNVTFRCDPISEHNRLYWYRQTLGQGPEFLTYFQNEAQLEKSRLLSDRFSAERPKGSFSTLEIQRTEQGDSAMYLCASSRLMYQETQYFGPGTRLLVL.

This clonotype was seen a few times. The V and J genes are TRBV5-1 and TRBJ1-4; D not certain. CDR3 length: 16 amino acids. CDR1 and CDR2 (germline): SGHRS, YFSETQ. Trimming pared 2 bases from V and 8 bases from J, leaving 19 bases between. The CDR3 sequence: CASSLKANNNGEKLFF. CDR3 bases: TGCGCCAGCAGCTTAAAGGCCAACAATAATGGCGAAAAACTGTTTTTT.

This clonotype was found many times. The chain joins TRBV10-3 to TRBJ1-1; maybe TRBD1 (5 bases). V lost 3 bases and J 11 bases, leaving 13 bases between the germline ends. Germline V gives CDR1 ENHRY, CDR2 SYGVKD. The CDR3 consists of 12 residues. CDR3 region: CAISESGDGAFF. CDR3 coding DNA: TGTGCCATCAGTGAAAGCGGGGACGGGGCTTTCTTT.

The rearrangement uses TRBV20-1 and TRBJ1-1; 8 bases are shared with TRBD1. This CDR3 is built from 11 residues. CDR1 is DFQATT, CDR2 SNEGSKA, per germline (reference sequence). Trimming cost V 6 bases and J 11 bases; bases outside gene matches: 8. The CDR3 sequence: CSAQLTGEAFF. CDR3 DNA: TGCAGTGCCCAACTGACAGGGGAGGCTTTCTTT.